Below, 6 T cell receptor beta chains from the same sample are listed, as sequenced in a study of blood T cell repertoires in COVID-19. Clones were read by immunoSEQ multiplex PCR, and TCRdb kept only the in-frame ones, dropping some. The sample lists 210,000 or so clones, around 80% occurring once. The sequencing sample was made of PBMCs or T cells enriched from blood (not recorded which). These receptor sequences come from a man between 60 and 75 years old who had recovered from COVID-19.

The chain's CDR3 is CASSLGTDYNEQFF. In nucleotides, the CDR3 is TGTGCCAGCTCACTCGGGACAGATTACAATGAGCAGTTCTTC. V gene TRBV18 combines with J gene TRBJ2-1, with 7 bases matching TRBD1. There are 14 residues in the CDR3. Germline values: CDR1 KGHSH, CDR2 LQKENI. The junction had 4 bases not matched to a gene; V was cut back by 4 bases and J by 4 bases.

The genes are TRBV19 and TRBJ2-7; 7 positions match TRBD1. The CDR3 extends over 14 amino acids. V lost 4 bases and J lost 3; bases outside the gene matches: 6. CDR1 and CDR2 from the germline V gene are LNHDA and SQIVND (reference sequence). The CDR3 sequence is CASSTGTARYEQYF. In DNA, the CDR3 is TGTGCCAGTAGTACAGGGACAGCCCGCTACGAGCAGTACTTC.

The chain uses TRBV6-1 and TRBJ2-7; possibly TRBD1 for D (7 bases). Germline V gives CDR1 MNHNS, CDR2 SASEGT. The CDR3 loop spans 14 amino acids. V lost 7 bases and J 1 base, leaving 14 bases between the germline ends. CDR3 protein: CASNLEGASYEQYF. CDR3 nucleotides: TGTGCCAGCAACCTGGAGGGGGCTTCCTACGAGCAGTACTTC.

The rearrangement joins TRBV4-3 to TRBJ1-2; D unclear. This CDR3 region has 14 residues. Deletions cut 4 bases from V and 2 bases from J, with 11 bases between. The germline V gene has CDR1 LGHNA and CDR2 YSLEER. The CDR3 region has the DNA TGCGCCAGCAGCCCCTCCGACGGGAACTATGGCTACACCTTC. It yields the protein CASSPSDGNYGYTF.

CDR3 in amino acids: CASSSGLAGFYNEQFF. The DNA for the CDR3 is TGTGCCAGCAGCTCTGGACTAGCGGGGTTCTACAATGAGCAGTTCTTC. The V call is TRBV11-3, the J call TRBJ2-1; TRBD2 agrees at 12 bases. The CDR3 runs 16 residues. Trimming cost V 4 bases and J 3 bases; bases outside gene matches: 4. Germline loops: CDR1 SGHNT, CDR2 YENEEA.

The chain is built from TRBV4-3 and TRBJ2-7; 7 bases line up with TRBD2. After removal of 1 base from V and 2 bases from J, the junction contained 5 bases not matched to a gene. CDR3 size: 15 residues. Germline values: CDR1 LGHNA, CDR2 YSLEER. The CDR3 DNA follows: TGCGCCAGCAGCCAAGTTCCGGGGGGAACCTACGAGCAGTACTTC. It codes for CASSQVPGGTYEQYF.